Listed here are 25 T cell receptor beta chains from one sample, sequenced in a study of OX40 agonist ivuxolimab in advanced cancers. Produced via immunoSEQ multiplex PCR; TCRdb's table is partial and in-frame only. Of tens of thousands of clones in the sample, roughly 87% were seen once. This specimen was CD4+ or CD8+ T cells sorted from blood, taken in a trial of the OX40 agonist ivuxolimab. The receptors were gathered from an adult with an advanced solid tumor such as melanoma, head and neck, liver or kidney cancer.

This chain joins TRBV4-2 and TRBJ2-3; D is perhaps TRBD2 (6 bases). V gave up 7 bases and J gave up 6 bases, with 23 bases separating them. Looked up from germline, CDR1 is LGHNA and CDR2 is YNFKEQ. The CDR3 spans 16 residues. The CDR3 loop is CASKVGRRDGGDTQYF. In DNA, the CDR3 is TGTGCCAGCAAAGTGGGGAGAAGGGACGGAGGGGATACGCAGTATTTT.

This rearrangement joins TRBV18 to TRBJ2-5; D is unclear. V was cut by 2 bases and J by 1 base, with 5 bases left in between. The germline CDR1 and CDR2 sequences are KGHSH and LQKENI. This CDR3 region has 13 residues. CDR3 residues: CASSPNPQETQYF. In DNA, the CDR3 is TGTGCCAGCTCACCAAACCCCCAAGAGACCCAGTACTTC.

The table lists this clone with a few counts. The chain has TRBV5-6 and TRBJ1-5, with D hard to call. The CDR3 extends over 15 amino acids. The germline V gene encodes CDR1 SGHDT and CDR2 YYEEEE. The V end was cut by 3 bases, the J end by 5 bases, with 15 bases between. The CDR3, as DNA: TGTGCCAGCAGCTACCGGCGGCCGGGCCATCAGCCCCAGCATTTT. Translating gives CASSYRRPGHQPQHF.

This chain uses TRBV7-6 with TRBJ2-7; 11 bases match TRBD1. Germline loops: CDR1 SGHVS, CDR2 FNYEAQ. Losses at the gene ends were 2 bases for V and 6 bases for J; bases not matched to a gene: 3. The CDR3 runs 14 residues. Here the CDR3 reads CASSLRDRGSEQYF. CDR3 coding DNA: TGTGCCAGCAGCTTAAGGGACAGGGGGAGCGAGCAGTACTTC. The full variable domain, with the rest looked up from reference TRBV7-6 and TRBJ2-7, is GAGVSQSPRYKVTKRGQDVALRCDPISGHVSLYWYRQALGQGPEFLTYFNYEAQQDKSGLPNDRFSAERPEGSISTLTIQRTEQRDSAMYRCASSLRDRGSEQYFGPGTRLTVT.

V usage is TRBV7-2 and J usage is TRBJ1-5; D is uncertain. V was clipped by 2 bases and J by 3 bases, with 14 bases between them. The CDR3 has 16 amino acids. Germline lookup yields CDR1 SGHTA and CDR2 FQGNSA. As DNA, the CDR3 is TGTGCCAGCAGCTTAAGGCGGCCAGTACCCAATCAGCCCCAGCATTTT. Translated, it gives CASSLRRPVPNQPQHF.

CDR3 loop: CASSLLGAGELFF. The DNA of the CDR3 is TGTGCCAGCAGCTTATTGGGAGCCGGGGAGCTGTTTTTT. V usage is TRBV5-8 and J usage is TRBJ2-2, with D possibly being TRBD2 (5 bases). Germline V gene sequence: CDR1 SGHTS, CDR2 YDEGEE. This CDR3 contains 13 residues. With 2 bases removed from V and 6 bases from J, the gap between germline ends came to 8 bases.

The chain couples TRBV7-4 to TRBJ2-7; TRBD1 matches 7 bases. Losses at the gene ends were 1 base for V and 4 bases for J; bases not matched to a gene: 7. In germline, CDR1 is SGHVT, CDR2 SQSDAQ. This CDR3 has 15 residues. In nucleotides, the CDR3 is TGTGCCAGCAGCTTAGTAGACAGGGCTCGGTACGAGCAGTACTTC. Translation: CASSLVDRARYEQYF.

The V and J genes are TRBV11-2 and TRBJ1-2, with a tentative D call TRBD1 (5 bases). V was cut by 3 bases and J by 2 bases, with 7 bases left in between. Germline CDR1 and CDR2: SGHAT and FQNNGV. The CDR3 totals 13 residues. CDR3 sequence reads: CASSLGRNYGYTF. The CDR3 nucleotides are TGTGCCAGCAGCTTGGGACGGAACTATGGCTACACCTTC.

The CDR3, as DNA: TGTGCCAGCAGCCAAGGTGCGCAGGTTCAGCCCCAGCATTTT. Translation gives CASSQGAQVQPQHF. J is TRBJ1-5 and V is TRBV16; unclear D gene. This CDR3 is built from 14 residues. The germline CDR1 and CDR2 sequences are KGHSY and FQNENV. V was shortened by 2 bases and J by 6 bases, with 11 bases between the two germline ends.

The chain links TRBV12-2 to TRBJ2-7; the DNA was not compared with TRBD2, the D call given in the table. TRBV12-2 is a pseudogene segment. This CDR3 spans 15 amino acids. The CDR3 coding sequence is TGTGCAAGTCGCCCTCCGGGACTACAGGACTACGAGCAGTACTTC. Translated: CASRPPGLQDYEQYF.

This rearrangement joins TRBV19 to TRBJ2-1, with D uncertain. CDR3 length: 11 residues. Germline V lookup: CDR1 LNHDA, CDR2 SQIVND (reference sequence). Trimming pared 6 bases from V and 7 bases from J, leaving 7 bases between. The DNA for the CDR3 is TGTGCCAGTAGCCTGGGAAATGAGCAGTTCTTC. Protein sequence: CASSLGNEQFF.

The chain recombines TRBV9 with TRBJ1-3; D uncertain. Trimming removed 3 bases at V and 11 bases at J, with 12 bases between. The V gene's germline CDR1 is SGDLS and CDR2 YYNGEE. This CDR3 region has 12 residues. The CDR3 region has the DNA TGTGCCAGCAGCGACGCTTCGCGGGCCATATATTTT. Its translation: CASSDASRAIYF.

The chain carries TRBV6-5 and TRBJ2-3; 9 bases align to TRBD2. Germline lookup yields CDR1 MNHEY and CDR2 SVGAGI. This CDR3 region has 15 residues. The V and J ends lost 6 bases and 6 bases, in that order; junction bases with no gene match: 10. This chain's CDR3 is CASSPSGAERDTQYF. The CDR3 DNA follows: TGTGCCAGCAGCCCTAGCGGGGCCGAGCGGGATACGCAGTATTTT.

The V call is TRBV30, the J call TRBJ1-4; no clear D gene. In germline, CDR1 is GTSNPN, CDR2 SVGIG (reference sequence). Trimming shortened V by 1 base and J by 7 bases, and 10 bases separated the two germline ends. The length of the CDR3 is 13 residues. CDR3: CAWSARVGEKLFF. Written as DNA, the CDR3 is TGTGCCTGGAGTGCACGGGTGGGTGAAAAACTGTTTTTT.

The V call is TRBV5-1, the J call TRBJ2-1; the D gene is possibly TRBD1 (5 bases). There are 15 residues in the CDR3. V was trimmed by 4 bases and J by 2 bases, leaving 13 bases between them. Germline CDR1 is SGHRS and CDR2 is YFSETQ. This CDR3 reads CASSPPEQAYNEQFF. CDR3 in DNA: TGCGCCAGCAGCCCTCCCGAACAGGCCTACAATGAGCAGTTCTTC.

The V gene is TRBV9, the J gene TRBJ1-4; 7 bases line up with TRBD1. Germline V gene data show CDR1 as SGDLS and CDR2 as YYNGEE. This CDR3 comprises 15 residues. Unmatched junction bases numbered 2, after V lost 0 bases and J lost 3 bases. CDR3: CASSVATGSNEKLFF. The CDR3 bases are TGTGCCAGCAGCGTAGCGACAGGGTCTAATGAAAAACTGTTTTTT.

The chain links TRBV11-2 to TRBJ2-7; possibly TRBD1 or TRBD2 for D (5 bases each). The CDR3 length is 12 residues. The germline V gene encodes CDR1 SGHAT and CDR2 FQNNGV. The germline V and J ends were trimmed by 0 bases and 9 bases, with 9 bases remaining between them. CDR3 bases: TGTGCCAGCAGCTTAGATGAGGGGAGGCAGTACTTC. Encoded protein: CASSLDEGRQYF.

The chain has TRBV18 and TRBJ1-1, with 8 bases identical to TRBD1. The V gene end was trimmed by 0 bases and the J gene end by 2 bases; junction bases not matched to a gene: 5. This CDR3 region has 16 residues. Germline-derived CDR1 and CDR2 are KGHSH and LQKENI. DNA for the CDR3: TGTGCCAGCTCACCACCGTCTGCAGGGGGCAACACTGAAGCTTTCTTT. Its translation: CASSPPSAGGNTEAFF.

This sequence joins TRBV9 and TRBJ1-2, with a possible D match to TRBD1 (6 bases). Germline CDR1 reads SGDLS; CDR2 reads YYNGEE. CDR3 length: 15 residues. The V end was cut by 4 bases, the J end by 8 bases, with 21 bases between. The CDR3 reads CASSPSPDTGRGYTF. In DNA form, the CDR3 reads TGTGCCAGCAGCCCTTCCCCCGACACAGGGCGAGGCTACACCTTC.

The sample holds a few counts of this clone. The V call is TRBV7-8, the J call TRBJ1-5; D remains unclear. The CDR3 is 14 residues long. Germline-derived CDR1 and CDR2 are SGHVS and FQNEAQ. V lost 5 bases and J 2 bases, leaving 10 bases between the germline ends. CDR3 loop: CASSPALGNQPQHF. CDR3 bases: TGTGCCAGCAGCCCGGCCTTGGGCAATCAGCCCCAGCATTTT.

The V gene is TRBV7-3, the J gene TRBJ2-1; 7 bases are shared with TRBD2. V trimming: 1 base; J trimming: 0 bases; junction bases outside the gene matches: 0. The CDR3 extends over 15 amino acids. Germline V gene sequence: CDR1 SGHTA, CDR2 FQGTGA. The CDR3 protein is CASSLSGGSYNEQFF. As DNA, the CDR3 is TGTGCCAGCAGCTTAAGCGGGGGCTCCTACAATGAGCAGTTCTTC.

This chain links TRBV7-6 with TRBJ2-2, with D possibly being TRBD2 (5 bases). The V and J ends lost 5 bases and 8 bases respectively, with 9 bases between them. The CDR3 spans 12 residues. Germline assignment: CDR1 SGHVS and CDR2 FNYEAQ. The chain's CDR3 is CASSHPGGELFF. In DNA form, the CDR3 reads TGTGCCAGCAGCCACCCGGGGGGGGAGCTGTTTTTT.

The chain has TRBV28 and TRBJ2-5; possibly TRBD1 for D (5 bases). Germline V CDR1 and CDR2: MDHEN, SYDVKM. V lost 3 bases and J lost 4, with 9 bases in between. This CDR3 has 13 amino acids. The CDR3 region is CASSLGRVETQYF. CDR3 coding DNA: TGTGCCAGCAGTTTGGGCAGGGTAGAGACCCAGTACTTC.

The count of this clone is one. The chain links TRBV30 to TRBJ1-4; TRBD1 might be the D (5 bases). The CDR3 contains 13 residues. The germline V gene encodes CDR1 GTSNPN and CDR2 SVGIG (reference sequence). V lost 6 bases to trimming and J lost 0 bases, with 8 bases between them. The CDR3 DNA follows: TGTGCCTGTCGGGGGGCAACTAATGAAAAACTGTTTTTT. Amino acid sequence: CACRGATNEKLFF.

This clone has just one count. The CDR3 sequence is CASSINPSYEQYF. In nucleotides, the CDR3 is TGTGCCAGTAGTATAAACCCTTCCTACGAGCAGTACTTC. V and J are TRBV19 and TRBJ2-7, with D hard to call. Trimming stripped 2 bases from V and 1 base from J, with 6 bases between. Germline V lookup: CDR1 LNHDA, CDR2 SQIVND (reference sequence). The CDR3 is 13 residues long.